Sequencing of this T cell receptor beta chain was carried out in a study of CD8 T cells in Susac syndrome. CDR1 MNHEY and CDR2 SMNVEV come from the germline V gene (reference sequence). CDR3 length equals 11 residues. Between the trimmed V and J ends, which lost 4 bases and 5 bases, there was a span of 2 bases. Random hexamers were used to reverse transcribe an amount of roughly 0.45 to 1 ug RNA. The method of amplification for TCR beta CDR3 was immunoSEQ multiplex PCR, covering 54 Vbeta and 13 Jbeta. Each CDR3 protein is one row after TCRdb ran MiXCR on the immunoSEQ multiplex PCR reads. Here the sample spans approximately 79,000 distinct CDR3 sequences, around 93% being singletons. General study points: The total CD8+ repertoires yielded sixteen Susac-specific public clones and the CD8+ TEMRA repertoires yielded about 5.

A word on this clonotype: Its antigen is still unknown.

Sequencing used CD8+ T cells from PBMCs. The receptor comes from a human donor with Susac syndrome. The chain employs TRBV27 and TRBJ1-4; no reliable D call. The CDR3: CASSWNEKLFF. CDR3 in DNA: TGTGCCAGCAGTTGGAATGAAAAACTGTTTTTT.